This T cell receptor (beta chain) was sequenced for a study of T cell responses to AZD1222 COVID-19 vaccine. TCRdb keeps only in-frame clones here, not all; method: immunoSEQ multiplex PCR. The sample carries 150,000 to 180,000 clones, roughly 90% recorded once. About this clone itself: What it binds is not known.

General study findings and limits: Clonal diversity may have been underestimated, and the donors were mostly white British, with more females than males.

This CDR3 is 15 amino acids long. Germline CDR1 MNHNS, CDR2 SASEGT. Trimming shortened V by 2 bases and J by 3 bases, and 10 bases separated the two germline ends. V usage is TRBV6-1 and J usage is TRBJ1-4; perhaps TRBD1 as D (5 bases). The TCR sequence derives from an adult in good health. The specimen was peripheral blood, collected on day 0 of AZD1222 vaccination. Here the CDR3 DNA reads TGTGCCAGCAGTGAAAGGTTGGGGGCTAATGAAAAACTGTTTTTT. Translation: CASSERLGANEKLFF.